These 3 T cell receptor beta chains share one sample of origin, sequenced in a study of shared T cell receptors in the human thymus. Clones were read by immunoSEQ multiplex PCR, and TCRdb kept only the in-frame ones, dropping some. The sample includes hundreds of thousands of clones, just under 95% of them seen just once. Sequencing was done on a sample of thymocytes. All receptors come from a human donor.

V is TRBV14 and J is TRBJ2-1; 8 bases align to TRBD2. There are 18 residues in the CDR3. V dropped 1 base and J dropped 5; count of bases not matched to a gene: 13. Germline lookup yields CDR1 SGHDN and CDR2 FVKESK. CDR3 sequence reads: CASSQGLAGPTPNNEQFF. The CDR3, as DNA: TGTGCCAGCAGCCAAGGGCTAGCGGGCCCGACACCTAACAATGAGCAGTTCTTC.

This clone showed up just once. The chain has TRBV7-9 and TRBJ2-7, with D tentatively TRBD2 (7 bases). The germline V gene encodes CDR1 SEHNR and CDR2 FQNEAQ (reference sequence). The CDR3 is 16 amino acids. Trimming took off 7 bases at V and 2 bases at J, with 21 bases between the two ends. CDR3 nucleotides: TGTGCCAGCACAACGGGCGGGGGCGGAGGGGCCTACGAGCAGTACTTC. It encodes CASTTGGGGGAYEQYF.

J is TRBJ2-2 and V is TRBV21-1; TRBD2, the table's D call, was not compared with the DNA. TRBV21-1 is flagged as a pseudogene. CDR3 length: 15 residues. The CDR3 sequence is CASEGAGRYTGELFF. Here the CDR3 DNA reads TGTGCCAGCGAAGGGGCAGGGAGGTACACCGGGGAGCTGTTTTTT.